Each of the 19 T cell receptor beta chains below was sequenced from the same sample in a study of regulatory and conventional T cells in RAG deficiency. Profiling relied on immunoSEQ multiplex PCR, and the TCRdb table lists in-frame clones only, not all of them. The sample holds tens of thousands of clones, about 90% seen once. This sample also belongs to another study, concerning regulatory T cells. This second study notes: The PCR used 52 TRBV and 13 TRBJ primers.

The sequencing input was CD8+ T cells sorted from blood. The origin of the receptors is a human donor in good health.

This CDR3 is CASSQDAGTEAFF. The CDR3 DNA is TGCGCCAGCAGCCAAGATGCGGGGACCGAAGCTTTCTTT. The gene calls are TRBV4-1 and TRBJ1-1; D might be TRBD1 (5 bases). Germline CDR1 MGHRA, CDR2 YSYEKL. Deletions cut 0 bases from V and 8 bases from J, with 10 bases between. The CDR3 is 13 residues long.

This chain joins TRBV4-1 and TRBJ1-6, with D possibly TRBD1 on 6 matching bases. Trimming took off 0 bases at V and 7 bases at J, with 10 bases between the two ends. The CDR3 loop spans 15 amino acids. The V gene's germline CDR1 is MGHRA and CDR2 YSYEKL. The CDR3 protein is CASSQDPGANSPLHF. DNA of the CDR3: TGCGCCAGCAGCCAAGATCCAGGGGCGAATTCACCCCTCCACTTT.

There are a few counts of this clone. The chain joins TRBV2 to TRBJ2-6; TRBD1 might be the D (5 bases). The ends were cut back, 9 bases at V and 0 bases at J, with 9 bases in the middle. The CDR3 is made up of 14 amino acids. Per germline, CDR1 SNHLY and CDR2 FYNNEI. Written as DNA, the CDR3 is TGTGCCAGGCTCGACAGCTCTGGGGCCAACGTCCTGACTTTC. Translated, it gives CARLDSSGANVLTF. The full variable domain, completed using reference TRBV2 and TRBJ2-6, is EPEVTQTPSHQVTQMGQEVILRCVPISNHLYFYWYRQILGQKVEFLVSFYNNEISEKSEIFDDQFSVERPDGSNFTLKIRSTKLEDSAMYFCARLDSSGANVLTFGAGSRLTVL.

For this clone: The junction shows a germline mismatch at one end, possibly a read error. The chain recombines TRBV7-9 with TRBJ1-6; 12 bases agree with TRBD1. From germline, CDR1 is SEHNR and CDR2 FQNEAQ (reference sequence). CDR3 size: 16 residues. This chain's CDR3 is CASSLVGQGAGSLLHF. CDR3 sequence (DNA): TGTGCCAGCAGCTTAGTGGGACAGGGGGCGGGGTCACTCCTCCACTTT.

The gene calls are TRBV19 and TRBJ2-1; D not resolved. V shed 4 bases and J shed 2 bases, with 6 bases lying between them. This CDR3 has 13 residues. Germline V lookup: CDR1 LNHDA, CDR2 SQIVND (reference sequence). As DNA, the CDR3 is TGTGCCAGTAGTAGCGGTACCTACAATGAGCAGTTCTTC. Amino acid sequence: CASSSGTYNEQFF.

The chain has TRBV6-5 and TRBJ1-3; D gene ambiguous. CDR3 length equals 15 residues. V was trimmed by 8 bases and J by 0 bases, leaving 14 bases between them. Germline CDR1 and CDR2: MNHEY and SVGAGI. The CDR3 protein is CASLVTVNSGNTIYF. The CDR3 DNA reads TGTGCCAGCTTGGTTACAGTTAACTCTGGAAACACCATATATTTT.

This clone was detected a few times. The chain employs TRBV9 and TRBJ1-1; possible D gene TRBD1, 5 bases. The V and J ends lost 0 bases and 3 bases respectively, with 12 bases between them. The CDR3 length is 15 residues. The germline V gene has CDR1 SGDLS and CDR2 YYNGEE. The DNA of the CDR3 is TGTGCCAGCAGCGTAGTCTACAGGAGCTACACTGAAGCTTTCTTT. It translates to CASSVVYRSYTEAFF.

The chain recombines TRBV11-3 with TRBJ2-2; 11 nucleotides line up with TRBD1. The germline CDR1 and CDR2 sequences are SGHNT and YENEEA. Trimming took 0 bases from V and 4 from J; bases not matched to a gene: 1. The length of the CDR3 is 16 residues. For the CDR3, the DNA is TGTGCCAGCAGCTTAGAGGACAGGGGGCCCACCGGGGAGCTGTTTTTT. It codes for CASSLEDRGPTGELFF.

The chain is built from TRBV27 and TRBJ2-1, with 13 bases aligning to TRBD2. The CDR3 contains 16 residues. J was trimmed by 1 base and V by 6 bases; bases with no gene match: 3. Germline lookup yields CDR1 MNHEY and CDR2 SMNVEV (reference sequence). The CDR3 nucleotides read TGTGCCAGCAGCGGACTAGCGGGAGTGTCCTACAATGAGCAGTTCTTC. It codes for CASSGLAGVSYNEQFF.

With respect to this clone: A read error may produce the germline difference seen at one junction end. The rearrangement links TRBV11-2 to TRBJ1-2; D is uncertain. Germline V gene sequence: CDR1 SGHAT, CDR2 FQNNGV. This CDR3 contains 12 residues. The CDR3 sequence is CASSFATRPGVF. Here the CDR3 DNA reads TGTGCCAGCAGCTTCGCAACCCGCCCCGGGGTCTTC.

The chain has TRBV7-9 and TRBJ1-1; D ambiguous. The CDR3 consists of 11 residues. Germline V gene data show CDR1 as SEHNR and CDR2 as FQNEAQ (reference sequence). V lost 1 base to trimming and J lost 8 bases, with 5 bases between them. CDR3 sequence: CASSLDPEAFF. For the CDR3, the DNA is TGTGCCAGCAGCTTAGATCCCGAAGCTTTCTTT.

The rearrangement uses TRBV4-1 and TRBJ2-3; D is unclear. V was cut by 0 bases and J by 0 bases, with 13 bases left in between. This CDR3 comprises 17 residues. Looked up from germline, CDR1 is MGHRA and CDR2 is YSYEKL. The chain's CDR3 is CASSQEDDSGSTDTQYF. The CDR3 bases are TGCGCCAGCAGCCAAGAAGACGACTCCGGGAGCACAGATACGCAGTATTTT.

This clone was recorded once. This chain joins TRBV5-5 and TRBJ2-7; D possibly corresponds to TRBD2 (5 bases). V lost 7 bases and J lost 6, with 17 bases in between. CDR1 and CDR2 from the germline V gene are SGHKS and YYEKEE (reference sequence). This CDR3 has 13 amino acids. The CDR3 DNA reads TGTGCCAGCTTAGGACTGGGATCGGGCGAGCAGTACTTC. Translating it yields CASLGLGSGEQYF. Based on the CDR3 plus reference TRBV5-5 and TRBJ2-7, the full variable domain is DAGVTQSPTHLIKTRGQQVTLRCSPISGHKSVSWYQQVLGQGPQFIFQYYEKEERGRGNFPDRFSARQFPNYSSELNVNALLLGDSALYLCASLGLGSGEQYFGPGTRLTVT.

V is TRBV19 and J is TRBJ2-7; D ambiguous. The V gene's germline CDR1 is LNHDA and CDR2 SQIVND (reference sequence). CDR3 length equals 15 residues. V lost 3 bases and J lost 3, with 15 bases in between. CDR3 in amino acids: CASSMGIQVIYEQYF. CDR3 coding DNA: TGTGCCAGTAGTATGGGAATTCAGGTGATCTACGAGCAGTACTTC.

The V and J genes are TRBV19 and TRBJ1-1; D uncertain. Deletions cut 3 bases from V and 0 bases from J, with 11 bases between. The germline V gene has CDR1 LNHDA and CDR2 SQIVND (reference sequence). The CDR3 runs 15 residues. CDR3 loop: CASSIVGVLNTEAFF. In DNA, the CDR3 is TGTGCCAGTAGTATTGTAGGTGTCTTGAACACTGAAGCTTTCTTT.

This sequence joins TRBV9 and TRBJ1-2; 9 positions match TRBD1. Unmatched junction bases numbered 12, after V lost 4 bases and J lost 8 bases. The CDR3 spans 15 residues. Germline assignment: CDR1 SGDLS and CDR2 YYNGEE. The CDR3 protein is CASSFWDRAISGYTF. CDR3 sequence (DNA): TGTGCCAGCAGCTTCTGGGACAGGGCCATATCCGGCTACACCTTC.

The chain links TRBV11-2 to TRBJ1-1; D is unresolved. Germline loops: CDR1 SGHAT, CDR2 FQNNGV. The CDR3 runs to 16 residues. The V and J ends lost 0 bases and 0 bases respectively, with 11 bases between them. The CDR3 here is CASSLDMGMVNTEAFF. CDR3 nucleotide sequence: TGTGCCAGCAGCTTAGATATGGGGATGGTGAACACTGAAGCTTTCTTT. The entire variable domain, with the rest obtained from reference TRBV11-2 and TRBJ1-1, is as follows: EAGVAQSPRYKIIEKRQSVAFWCNPISGHATLYWYQQILGQGPKLLIQFQNNGVVDDSQLPKDRFSAERLKGVDSTLKIQPAKLEDSAVYLCASSLDMGMVNTEAFFGQGTRLTVV.

This rearrangement joins TRBV19 to TRBJ2-7; a possible D gene is TRBD1 (6 bases). This CDR3 comprises 15 residues. CDR1 is LNHDA and CDR2 is SQIVND in the germline V gene (reference sequence). V was shortened by 5 bases and J by 2 bases, with 16 bases between the two germline ends. The chain's CDR3 is CASSPLVGQTYEQYF. CDR3 coding DNA: TGTGCCAGTAGTCCTCTAGTAGGACAGACCTACGAGCAGTACTTC.

The V call is TRBV4-1, the J call TRBJ2-5; 11 bases are shared with TRBD2. The end of the DNA fits TRBJ2-7 better, so the J call may be wrong. The CDR3 has 16 amino acids. The germline gives CDR1 MGHRA, CDR2 YSYEKL. The CDR3 protein is CASSLTGTSGSYEQYF. As DNA, the CDR3 is TGCGCCAGCAGCCTTACCGGGACTAGCGGCTCCTACGAGCAGTACTTC.